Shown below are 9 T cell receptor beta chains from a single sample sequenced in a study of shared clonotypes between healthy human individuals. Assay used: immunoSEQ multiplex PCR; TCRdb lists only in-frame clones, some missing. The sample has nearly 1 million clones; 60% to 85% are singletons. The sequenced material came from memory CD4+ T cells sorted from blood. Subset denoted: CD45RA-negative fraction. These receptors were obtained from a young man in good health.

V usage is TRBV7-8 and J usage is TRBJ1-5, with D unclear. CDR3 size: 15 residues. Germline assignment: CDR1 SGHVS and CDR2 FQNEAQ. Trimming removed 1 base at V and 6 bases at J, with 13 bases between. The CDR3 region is CASSLVRGSSQPQHF. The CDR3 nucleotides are TGTGCCAGCAGCTTAGTGCGGGGATCAAGTCAGCCCCAGCATTTT.

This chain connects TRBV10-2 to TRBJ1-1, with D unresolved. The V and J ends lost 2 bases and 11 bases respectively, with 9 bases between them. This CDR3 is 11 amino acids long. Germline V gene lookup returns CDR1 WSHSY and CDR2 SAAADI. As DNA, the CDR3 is TGCGCCAGCAGTGAGATCGGTAACGCTTTCTTT. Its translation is CASSEIGNAFF.

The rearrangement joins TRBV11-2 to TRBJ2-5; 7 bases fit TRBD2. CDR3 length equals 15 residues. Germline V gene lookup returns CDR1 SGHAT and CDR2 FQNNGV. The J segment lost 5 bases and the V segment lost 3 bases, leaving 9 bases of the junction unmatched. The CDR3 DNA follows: TGTGCCAGCAGCTTCAGTTCGGGGGGTGTTGAGACCCAGTACTTC. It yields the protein CASSFSSGGVETQYF.

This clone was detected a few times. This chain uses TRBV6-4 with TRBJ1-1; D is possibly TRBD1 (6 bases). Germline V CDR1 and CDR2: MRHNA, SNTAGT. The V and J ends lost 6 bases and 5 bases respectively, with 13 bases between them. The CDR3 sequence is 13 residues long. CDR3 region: CASSPTGKTEAFF. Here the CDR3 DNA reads TGTGCCAGCAGCCCAACAGGGAAGACTGAAGCTTTCTTT.

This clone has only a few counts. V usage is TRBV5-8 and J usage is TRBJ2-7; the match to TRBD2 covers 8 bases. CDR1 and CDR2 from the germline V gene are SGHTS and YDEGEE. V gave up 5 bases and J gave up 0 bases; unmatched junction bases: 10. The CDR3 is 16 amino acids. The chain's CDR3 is CASRNAGGLSSYEQYF. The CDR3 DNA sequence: TGTGCCAGCAGGAACGCGGGGGGATTGAGCTCCTACGAGCAGTACTTC. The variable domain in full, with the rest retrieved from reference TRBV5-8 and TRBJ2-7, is EAGVTQSPTHLIKTRGQQATLRCSPISGHTSVYWYQQALGLGLQFLLWYDEGEERNRGNFPPRFSGRQFPNYSSELNVNALELEDSALYLCASRNAGGLSSYEQYFGPGTRLTVT.

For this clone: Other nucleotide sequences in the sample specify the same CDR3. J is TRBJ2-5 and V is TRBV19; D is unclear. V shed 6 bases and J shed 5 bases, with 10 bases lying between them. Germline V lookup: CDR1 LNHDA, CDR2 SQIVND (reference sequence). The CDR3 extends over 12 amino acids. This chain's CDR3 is CASSRFGETQYF. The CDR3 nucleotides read TGTGCCAGTAGCCGATTCGGGGAGACCCAGTACTTC.

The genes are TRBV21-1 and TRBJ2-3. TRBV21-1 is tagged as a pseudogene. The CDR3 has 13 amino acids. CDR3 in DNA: TGTGCCAGCAGCAGGGTTTGGGCAGATACGCAGTATTTT. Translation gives CASSRVWADTQYF.

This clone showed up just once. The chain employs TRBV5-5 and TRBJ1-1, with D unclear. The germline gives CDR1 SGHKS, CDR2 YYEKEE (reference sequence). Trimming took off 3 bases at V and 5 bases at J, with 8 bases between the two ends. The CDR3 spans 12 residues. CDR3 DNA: TGTGCCAGCAGCTCAACCCCGACTGAAGCTTTCTTT. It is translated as CASSSTPTEAFF.

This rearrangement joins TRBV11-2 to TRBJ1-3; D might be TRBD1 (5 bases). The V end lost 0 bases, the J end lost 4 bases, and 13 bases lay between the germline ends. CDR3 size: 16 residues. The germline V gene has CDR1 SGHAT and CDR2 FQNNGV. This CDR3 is CASSLDRGARGNTIYF. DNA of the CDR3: TGTGCCAGCAGCTTAGACCGGGGCGCAAGGGGAAACACCATATATTTT.